The clone carrying this TCR beta chain was counted once. Its target is unknown. These data belong to a study of Ad26.COV2.S vaccination and SARS-CoV-2 variants. Treatment defined: 15 to 20 received Ad26.COV2.S at low or high dose, single or two shots; about five received placebo; per-sample allocation not given. Specimen acquisition occurred on day 63 following the initial vaccine or placebo injection. Overall study results and limits: In vaccinated individuals, spike-specific CD8+ and CD4+ T cell responses reportedly displayed substantial breadth.

Measured with immunoSEQ multiplex PCR; TCRdb has only the in-frame clones, and not every one. The sample lists 300,000 to 400,000 clones, 80% to 90% seen once, with approximately 12% in the top ten. Germline CDR1 MNHEY, CDR2 SVGAGI. This CDR3 contains 14 residues. The V and J ends lost 5 bases and 1 base respectively, with 12 bases between them. The rearrangement links TRBV6-5 to TRBJ2-7; D perhaps matches TRBD1 (5 bases). Sequenced material: peripheral blood, taken in a trial of Ad26.COV2.S vaccine versus placebo. The TCR was taken from a person aged 18-65 years who received the Ad26.COV2.S COVID-19 vaccine or a placebo. The CDR3 nucleotides are TGTGCCAGCAGTCGAGACAGTAATTCCTACGAGCAGTACTTC. Amino acids: CASSRDSNSYEQYF.